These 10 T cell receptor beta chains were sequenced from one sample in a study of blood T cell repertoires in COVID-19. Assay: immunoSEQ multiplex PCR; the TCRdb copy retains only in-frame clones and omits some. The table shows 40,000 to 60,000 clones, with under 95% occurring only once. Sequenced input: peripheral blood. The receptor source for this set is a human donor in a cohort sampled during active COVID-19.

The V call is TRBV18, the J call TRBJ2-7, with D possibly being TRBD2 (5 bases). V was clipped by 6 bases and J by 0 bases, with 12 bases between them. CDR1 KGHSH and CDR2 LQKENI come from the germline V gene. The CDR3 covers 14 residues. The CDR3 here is CASSGVRDSYEQYF. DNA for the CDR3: TGTGCCAGCTCCGGGGTCCGGGACTCCTACGAGCAGTACTTC.

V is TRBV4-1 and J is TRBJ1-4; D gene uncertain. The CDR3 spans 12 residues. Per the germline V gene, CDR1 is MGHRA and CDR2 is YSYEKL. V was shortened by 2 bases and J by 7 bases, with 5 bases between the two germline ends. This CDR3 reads CASSQPREKLFF. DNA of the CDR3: TGCGCCAGCAGCCAACCTCGTGAAAAACTGTTTTTT.

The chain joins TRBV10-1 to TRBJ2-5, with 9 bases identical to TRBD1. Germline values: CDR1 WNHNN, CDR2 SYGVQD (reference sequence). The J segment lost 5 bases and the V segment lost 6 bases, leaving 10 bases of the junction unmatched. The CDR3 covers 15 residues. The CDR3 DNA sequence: TGCGCCAGCAGCTACTCCGGGACAGGGTTGGAGACCCAGTACTTC. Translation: CASSYSGTGLETQYF.

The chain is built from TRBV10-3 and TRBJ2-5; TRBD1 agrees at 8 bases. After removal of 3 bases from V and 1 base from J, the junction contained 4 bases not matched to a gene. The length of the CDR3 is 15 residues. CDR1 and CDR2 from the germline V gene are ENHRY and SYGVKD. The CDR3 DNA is TGTGCCATCAGTGATCGGGGGACAGGCCAAGAGACCCAGTACTTC. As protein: CAISDRGTGQETQYF.

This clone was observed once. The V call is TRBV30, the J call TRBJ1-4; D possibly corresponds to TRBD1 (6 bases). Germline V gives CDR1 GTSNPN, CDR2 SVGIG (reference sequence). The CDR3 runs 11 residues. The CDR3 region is CAGGAGEKLFF. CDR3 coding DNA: TGTGCAGGGGGGGCTGGTGAAAAACTGTTTTTT.

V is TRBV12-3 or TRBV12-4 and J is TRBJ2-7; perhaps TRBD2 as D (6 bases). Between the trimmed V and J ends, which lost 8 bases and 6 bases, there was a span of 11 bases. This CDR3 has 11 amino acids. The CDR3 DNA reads TGTGCCAGCTGCGGGGTGGGCGAGCAGTACTTC. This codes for CASCGVGEQYF.

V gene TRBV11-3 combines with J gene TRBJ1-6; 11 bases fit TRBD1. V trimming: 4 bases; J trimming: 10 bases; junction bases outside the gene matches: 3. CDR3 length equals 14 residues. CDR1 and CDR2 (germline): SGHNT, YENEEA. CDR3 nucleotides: TGTGCCAGCAGCTCGGACAGGGGGCGGTCACCCCTCCACTTT. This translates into CASSSDRGRSPLHF.

CDR3 sequence (DNA): TGCGCCAGCAGCGGACAGGGGAATCAGCCCCAGCATTTT. Encoded protein: CASSGQGNQPQHF. The rearrangement links TRBV10-2 to TRBJ1-5; 9 positions agree with TRBD1. The CDR3 has 13 amino acids. Germline-derived CDR1 and CDR2 are WSHSY and SAAADI. J gave up 4 bases and V 6 bases, and 1 base lay outside the gene matches.

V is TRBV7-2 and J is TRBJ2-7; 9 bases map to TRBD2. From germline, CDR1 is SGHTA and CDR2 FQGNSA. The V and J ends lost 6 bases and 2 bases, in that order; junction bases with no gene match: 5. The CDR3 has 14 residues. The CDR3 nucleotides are TGTGCCAGCAGTCTGACTAGCGGACCCTACGAGCAGTACTTC. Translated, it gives CASSLTSGPYEQYF.

The CDR3 DNA reads as TGTGCCAGCAGTTACCGGACAAAGTACAATTCACCCCTCCACTTT. This codes for CASSYRTKYNSPLHF. The chain combines TRBV6-5 with TRBJ1-6; tentatively, D is TRBD1 (5 bases). V was pared by 2 bases and J by 7 bases, with 12 bases between. The CDR3 contains 15 residues. Germline CDR1 reads MNHEY; CDR2 reads SVGAGI.